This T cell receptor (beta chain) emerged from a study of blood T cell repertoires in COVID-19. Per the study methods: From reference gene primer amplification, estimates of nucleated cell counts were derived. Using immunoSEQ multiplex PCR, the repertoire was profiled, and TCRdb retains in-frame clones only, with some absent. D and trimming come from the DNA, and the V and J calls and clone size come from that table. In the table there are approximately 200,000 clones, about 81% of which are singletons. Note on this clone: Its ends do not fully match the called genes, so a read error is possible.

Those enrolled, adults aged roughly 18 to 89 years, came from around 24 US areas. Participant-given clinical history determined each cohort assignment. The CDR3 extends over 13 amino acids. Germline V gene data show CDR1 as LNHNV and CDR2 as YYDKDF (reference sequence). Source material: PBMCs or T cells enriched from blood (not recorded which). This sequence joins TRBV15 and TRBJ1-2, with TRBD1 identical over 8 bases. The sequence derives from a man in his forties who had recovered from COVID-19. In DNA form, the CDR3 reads TGTGTCACCAGCAGTCGGACAGGGTTTGGCTACACCTTC. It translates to CVTSSRTGFGYTF.